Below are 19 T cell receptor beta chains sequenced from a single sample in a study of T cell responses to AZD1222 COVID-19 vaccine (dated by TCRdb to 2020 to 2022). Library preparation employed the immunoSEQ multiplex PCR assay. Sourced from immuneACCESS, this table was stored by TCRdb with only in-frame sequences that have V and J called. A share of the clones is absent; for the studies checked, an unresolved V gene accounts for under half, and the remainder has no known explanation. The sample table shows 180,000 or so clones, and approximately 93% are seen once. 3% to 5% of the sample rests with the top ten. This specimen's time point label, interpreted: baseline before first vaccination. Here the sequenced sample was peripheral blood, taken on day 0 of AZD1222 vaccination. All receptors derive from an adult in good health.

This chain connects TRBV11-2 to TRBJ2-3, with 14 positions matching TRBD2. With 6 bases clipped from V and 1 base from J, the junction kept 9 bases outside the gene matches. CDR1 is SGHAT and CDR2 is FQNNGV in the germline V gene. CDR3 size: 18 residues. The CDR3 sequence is CASRLPGLAGEGTDTQYF. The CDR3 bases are TGTGCCAGCAGACTCCCGGGACTAGCGGGAGAGGGCACAGATACGCAGTATTTT.

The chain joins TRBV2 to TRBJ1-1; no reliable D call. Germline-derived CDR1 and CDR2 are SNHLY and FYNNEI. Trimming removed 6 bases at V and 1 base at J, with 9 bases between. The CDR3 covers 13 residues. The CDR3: CASSTITNTEAFF. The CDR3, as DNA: TGTGCCAGCAGCACGATTACGAACACTGAAGCTTTCTTT. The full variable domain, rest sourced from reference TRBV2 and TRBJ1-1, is EPEVTQTPSHQVTQMGQEVILRCVPISNHLYFYWYRQILGQKVEFLVSFYNNEISEKSEIFDDQFSVERPDGSNFTLKIRSTKLEDSAMYFCASSTITNTEAFFGQGTRLTVV.

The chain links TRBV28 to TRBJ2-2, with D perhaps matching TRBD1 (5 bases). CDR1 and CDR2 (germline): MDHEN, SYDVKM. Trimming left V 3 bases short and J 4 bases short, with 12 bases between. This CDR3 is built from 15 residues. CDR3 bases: TGTGCCAGCAGTTTTCGGACAAGATCCACCGGGGAGCTGTTTTTT. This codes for CASSFRTRSTGELFF.

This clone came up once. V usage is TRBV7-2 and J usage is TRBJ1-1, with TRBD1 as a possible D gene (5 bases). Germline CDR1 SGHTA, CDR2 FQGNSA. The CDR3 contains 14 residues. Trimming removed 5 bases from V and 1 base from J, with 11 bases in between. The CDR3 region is CASSLRVPNTEAFF. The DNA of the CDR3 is TGTGCCAGCAGCCTCAGGGTTCCGAACACTGAAGCTTTCTTT.

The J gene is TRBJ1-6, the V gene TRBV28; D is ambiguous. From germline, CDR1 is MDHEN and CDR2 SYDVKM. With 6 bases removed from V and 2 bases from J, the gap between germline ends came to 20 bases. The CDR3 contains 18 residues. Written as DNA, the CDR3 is TGTGCCAGCAGCCGTCCTTTGGTGGGGAAGGCCTATAATTCACCCCTCCACTTT. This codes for CASSRPLVGKAYNSPLHF.

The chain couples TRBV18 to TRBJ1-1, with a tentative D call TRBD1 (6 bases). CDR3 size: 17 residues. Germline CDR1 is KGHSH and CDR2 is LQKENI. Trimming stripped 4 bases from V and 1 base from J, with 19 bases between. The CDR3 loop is CASSRPRTAITNTEAFF. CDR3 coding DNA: TGTGCCAGCTCACGACCTCGGACAGCAATTACGAACACTGAAGCTTTCTTT.

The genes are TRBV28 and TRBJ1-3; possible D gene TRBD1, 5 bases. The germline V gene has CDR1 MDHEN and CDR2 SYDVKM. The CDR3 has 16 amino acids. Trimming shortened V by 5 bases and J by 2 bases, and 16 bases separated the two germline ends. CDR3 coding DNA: TGTGCCAGCAGTCTCCCCAGGGTTCCGGCTGGAAACACCATATATTTT. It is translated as CASSLPRVPAGNTIYF.

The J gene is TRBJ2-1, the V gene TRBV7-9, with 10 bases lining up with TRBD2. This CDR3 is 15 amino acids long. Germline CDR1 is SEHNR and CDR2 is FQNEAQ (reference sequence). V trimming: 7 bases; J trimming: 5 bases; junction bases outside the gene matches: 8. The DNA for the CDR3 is TGTGCCAGCACACTCCTAGCGGGAGTAGACAATGAGCAGTTCTTC. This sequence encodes CASTLLAGVDNEQFF.

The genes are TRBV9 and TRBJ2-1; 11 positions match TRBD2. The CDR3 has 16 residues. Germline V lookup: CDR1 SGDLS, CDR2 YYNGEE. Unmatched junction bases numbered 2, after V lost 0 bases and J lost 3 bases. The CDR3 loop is CASSVGLAGGYNEQFF. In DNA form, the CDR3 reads TGTGCCAGCAGCGTAGGGCTAGCGGGGGGCTACAATGAGCAGTTCTTC.

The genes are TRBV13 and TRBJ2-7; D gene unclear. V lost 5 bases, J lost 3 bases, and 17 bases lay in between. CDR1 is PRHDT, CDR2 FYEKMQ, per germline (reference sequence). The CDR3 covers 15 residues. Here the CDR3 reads CASSPSTRLYYEQYF. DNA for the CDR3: TGTGCCAGCAGCCCCTCTACCCGCCTCTACTACGAGCAGTACTTC. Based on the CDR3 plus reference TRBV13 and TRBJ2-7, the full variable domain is AAGVIQSPRHLIKEKRETATLKCYPIPRHDTVYWYQQGPGQDPQFLISFYEKMQSDKGSIPDRFSAQQFSDYHSELNMSSLELGDSALYFCASSPSTRLYYEQYFGPGTRLTVT.

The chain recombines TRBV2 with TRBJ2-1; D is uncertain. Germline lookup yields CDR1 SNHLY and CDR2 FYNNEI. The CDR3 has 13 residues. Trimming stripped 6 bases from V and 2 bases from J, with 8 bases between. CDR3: CASSATAYNEQFF. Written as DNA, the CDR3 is TGTGCCAGCAGCGCTACAGCCTACAATGAGCAGTTCTTC.

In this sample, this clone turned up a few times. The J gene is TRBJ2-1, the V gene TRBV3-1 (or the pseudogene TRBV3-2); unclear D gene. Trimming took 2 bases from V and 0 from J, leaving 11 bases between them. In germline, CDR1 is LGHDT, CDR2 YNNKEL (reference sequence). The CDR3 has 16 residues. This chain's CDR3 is CASSQTATSSYNEQFF. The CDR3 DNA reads TGTGCCAGCAGCCAAACAGCGACCAGCTCCTACAATGAGCAGTTCTTC.

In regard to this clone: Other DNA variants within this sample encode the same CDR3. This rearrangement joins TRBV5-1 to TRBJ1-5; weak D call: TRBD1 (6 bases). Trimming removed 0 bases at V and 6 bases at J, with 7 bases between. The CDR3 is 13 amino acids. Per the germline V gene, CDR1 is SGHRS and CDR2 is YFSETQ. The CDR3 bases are TGCGCCAGCAGCTTGGAGGGGGGTCAGCCCCAGCATTTT. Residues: CASSLEGGQPQHF.

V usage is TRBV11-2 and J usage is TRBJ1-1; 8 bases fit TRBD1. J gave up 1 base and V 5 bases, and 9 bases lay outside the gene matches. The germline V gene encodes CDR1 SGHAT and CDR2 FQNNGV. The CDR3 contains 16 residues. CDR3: CASSLQPGQANTEAFF. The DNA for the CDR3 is TGTGCCAGCAGCCTCCAACCGGGACAGGCGAACACTGAAGCTTTCTTT.

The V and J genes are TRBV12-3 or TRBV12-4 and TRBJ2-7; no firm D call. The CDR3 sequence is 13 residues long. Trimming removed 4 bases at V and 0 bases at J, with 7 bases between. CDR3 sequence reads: CASSYSFSYEQYF. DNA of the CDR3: TGTGCCAGCAGTTACAGTTTCTCCTACGAGCAGTACTTC.

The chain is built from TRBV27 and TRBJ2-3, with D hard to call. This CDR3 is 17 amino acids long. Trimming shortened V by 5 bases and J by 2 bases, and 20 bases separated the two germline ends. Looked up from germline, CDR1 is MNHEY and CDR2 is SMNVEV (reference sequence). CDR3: CASSPGVASAITDTQYF. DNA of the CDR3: TGTGCCAGCAGTCCAGGCGTGGCGTCAGCCATCACAGATACGCAGTATTTT.

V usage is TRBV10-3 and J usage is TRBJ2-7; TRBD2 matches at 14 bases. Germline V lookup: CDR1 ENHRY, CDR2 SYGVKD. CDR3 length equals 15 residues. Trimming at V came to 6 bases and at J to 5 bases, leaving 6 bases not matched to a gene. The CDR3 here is CAIRQTSGRVHEQYF. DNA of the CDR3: TGTGCCATCAGGCAGACTAGCGGGAGGGTTCACGAGCAGTACTTC.

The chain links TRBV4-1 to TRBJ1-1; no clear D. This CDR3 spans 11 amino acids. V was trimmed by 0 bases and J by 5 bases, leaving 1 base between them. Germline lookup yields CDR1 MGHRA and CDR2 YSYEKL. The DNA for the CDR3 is TGCGCCAGCAGCCAAGAAACTGAAGCTTTCTTT. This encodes CASSQETEAFF.

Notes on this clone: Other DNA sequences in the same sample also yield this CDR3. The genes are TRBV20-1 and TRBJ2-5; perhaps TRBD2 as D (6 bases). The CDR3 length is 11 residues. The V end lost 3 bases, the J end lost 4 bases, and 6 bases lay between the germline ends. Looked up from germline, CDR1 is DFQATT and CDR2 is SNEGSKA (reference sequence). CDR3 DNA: TGCAGTGCTAGGGGGGGAGAGACCCAGTACTTC. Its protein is CSARGGETQYF.